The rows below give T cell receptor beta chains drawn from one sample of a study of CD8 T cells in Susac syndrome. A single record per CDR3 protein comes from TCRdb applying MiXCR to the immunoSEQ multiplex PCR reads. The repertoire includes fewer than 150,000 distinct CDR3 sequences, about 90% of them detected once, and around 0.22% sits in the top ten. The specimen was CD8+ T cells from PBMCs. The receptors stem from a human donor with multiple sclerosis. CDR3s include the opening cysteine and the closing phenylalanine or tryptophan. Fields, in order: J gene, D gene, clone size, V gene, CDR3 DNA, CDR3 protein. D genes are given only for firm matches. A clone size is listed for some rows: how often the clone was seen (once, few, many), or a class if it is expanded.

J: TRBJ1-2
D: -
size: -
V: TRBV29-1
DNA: TGCAGCGTACGAACAAGCACCTATGGCTACACCTTC
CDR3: CSVRTSTYGYTF

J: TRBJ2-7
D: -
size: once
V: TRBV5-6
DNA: TGTGCCAGCAGCCTCGGAGGGGGAGCGCGAGGATACGAGCAGTACTTC
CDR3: CASSLGGGARGYEQYF

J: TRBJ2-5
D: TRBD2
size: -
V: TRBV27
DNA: TGTGCCAGCAGTCCGACTAGCGGCCAAGAGACCCAGTACTTC
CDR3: CASSPTSGQETQYF

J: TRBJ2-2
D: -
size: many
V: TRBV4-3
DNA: TGCGCCAGCAGCCAAGAGATCACGATTAACACCGGGGAGCTGTTTTTT
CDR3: CASSQEITINTGELFF

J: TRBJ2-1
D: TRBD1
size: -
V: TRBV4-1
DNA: TGCGCCAGCAGCCAAGGGGACAGGTTGAATGAGCAGTTCTTC
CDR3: CASSQGDRLNEQFF

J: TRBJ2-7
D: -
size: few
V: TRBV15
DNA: TGTGCCACCAGCACCGGGACCACCCTAATATACGAGCAGTACTTC
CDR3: CATSTGTTLIYEQYF

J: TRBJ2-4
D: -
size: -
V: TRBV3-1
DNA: TGTGCCAGCAGCCAATTGGGGACCGTCCTAGCCAAAAACATTCAGTACTTC
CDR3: CASSQLGTVLAKNIQYF

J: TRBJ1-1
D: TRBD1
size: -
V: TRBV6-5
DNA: TGTGCCAGCAGTTACACACAGGGGTTTGTCACTGAAGCTTTCTTT
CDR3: CASSYTQGFVTEAFF

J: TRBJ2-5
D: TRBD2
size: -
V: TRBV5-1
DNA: TGCGCCAGCAGCCAAGGACTAGCGGGACCCCTAGAGACCCAGTACTTC
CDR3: CASSQGLAGPLETQYF

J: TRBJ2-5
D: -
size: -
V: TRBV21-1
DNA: TGTGCCAGCGCGTACAGGGAAATACAAGAGACCCAGTACTTC
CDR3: CASAYREIQETQYF

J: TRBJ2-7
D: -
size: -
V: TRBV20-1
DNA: TGCAGTGCCCCCCCAGCGCTCAGCTCCTACGAGCAGTACTTC
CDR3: CSAPPALSSYEQYF

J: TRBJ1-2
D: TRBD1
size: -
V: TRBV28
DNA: TGTGCCAGCAGTGGGACAGACGACTACTATGGCTACACCTTC
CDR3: CASSGTDDYYGYTF

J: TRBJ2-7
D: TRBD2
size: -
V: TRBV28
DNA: TGTGCCAGCAGTCCAAGAGGGGGACTAGCGGGATACTACGAGCAGTACTTC
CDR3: CASSPRGGLAGYYEQYF

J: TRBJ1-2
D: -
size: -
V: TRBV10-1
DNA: TGCGCCAGCAGGACGACAGGCCTTAGGGGCTACACCTTC
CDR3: CASRTTGLRGYTF

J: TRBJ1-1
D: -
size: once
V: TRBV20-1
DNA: TGCAGTGCTAGAGATTGGGGGGAGGCACGAGTAATCACTGAAGCTTTCTTT
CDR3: CSARDWGEARVITEAFF

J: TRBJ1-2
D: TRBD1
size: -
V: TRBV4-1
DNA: TGCGCCAGCAGCCAAGATCCTACTGGACAGGGTGTTGGCTACACCTTC
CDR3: CASSQDPTGQGVGYTF

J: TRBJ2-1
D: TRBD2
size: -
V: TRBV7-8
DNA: TGTGCCAGCAGCGGCTCCGGGACTACCTATGAGCAGTTCTTC
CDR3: CASSGSGTTYEQFF

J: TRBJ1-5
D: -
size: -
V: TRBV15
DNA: TGTGCCACCAGCAGAGTGAGAGAGGATCAGCCCCAGCATTTT
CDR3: CATSRVREDQPQHF

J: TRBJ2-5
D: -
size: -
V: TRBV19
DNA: TGTGCCAGTAGTATAGGGCCATTGTACGAGACCCAGTACTTC
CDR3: CASSIGPLYETQYF

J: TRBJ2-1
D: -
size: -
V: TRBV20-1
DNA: TGCAGTGCTAGCATCATTGGGCAGGCTAATGAGCAGTTCTTC
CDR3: CSASIIGQANEQFF

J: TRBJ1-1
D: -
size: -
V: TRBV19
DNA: TGTGCCAGTAGGTTCAGCGTAAACACTGAAGCTTTCTTT
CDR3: CASRFSVNTEAFF

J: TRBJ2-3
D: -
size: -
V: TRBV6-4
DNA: TGTGCCAGCAGTGAGGTCGCGGGGCTGGGGGATACGCAGTATTTT
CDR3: CASSEVAGLGDTQYF

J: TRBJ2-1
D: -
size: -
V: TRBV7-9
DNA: TGTGCCAGCAGCACCCCTCAGGTAGACTACAATGAGCAGTTCTTC
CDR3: CASSTPQVDYNEQFF

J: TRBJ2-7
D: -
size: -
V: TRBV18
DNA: TGTGCCAGCTCACCATTCCTTGCCAGAAGCTACGAGCAGTACTTC
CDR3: CASSPFLARSYEQYF

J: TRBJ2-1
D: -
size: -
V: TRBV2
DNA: TGTGCCAGCCCGGGGGCGGGTCAGGGAAACAATGAGCAGTTCTTC
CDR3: CASPGAGQGNNEQFF

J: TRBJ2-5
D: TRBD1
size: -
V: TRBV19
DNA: TGTGCCAGTACCCCGGGACAGGGTTCTTTTGGGACCCAGTACTTC
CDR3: CASTPGQGSFGTQYF

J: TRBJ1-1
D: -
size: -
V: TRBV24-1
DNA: TGTGCCACCAGTGCAGGCGCGTACACTGAAGCTTTCTTT
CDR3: CATSAGAYTEAFF

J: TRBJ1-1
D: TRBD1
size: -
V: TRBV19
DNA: TGTGCCAGTAGCCGACAGGGGGCGAACACTGAAGCTTTCTTT
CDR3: CASSRQGANTEAFF

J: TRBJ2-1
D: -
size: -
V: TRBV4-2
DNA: TGTGCCAGCAGCCAAGATCTGTACAATGAGCAGTTCTTC
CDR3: CASSQDLYNEQFF